These 3 T cell receptor beta chains share one sample of origin, sequenced in a study of neurological immune-mediated disorders. TCRdb independently ran MiXCR on the 5' RACE reads; one entry per CDR3 protein. The sample holds tens of thousands of distinct CDR3 sequences, approximately 3.5% seen once. The source material was PBMCs. The receptors originated from a woman aged 45-59 years with multiple sclerosis.

This clonotype was recorded at least ten times. The chain is built from TRBV7-2 and TRBJ1-5; D unresolved. Between the trimmed V and J ends, which lost 8 bases and 7 bases, there was a span of 15 bases. Germline V gene lookup returns CDR1 SGHTA and CDR2 FQGNSA. The CDR3 sequence is 13 residues long. The DNA for the CDR3 is TGTGCCAGCGGAGCTTTCGGTGTACAGCCCCAGCATTTT. It is translated as CASGAFGVQPQHF.

This clonotype was recorded many times. The chain is built from TRBV5-1 and TRBJ2-3, with TRBD2 as a possible D gene (5 bases). Trimming cost V 0 bases and J 7 bases, with 15 bases left between them. Germline assignment: CDR1 SGHRS and CDR2 YFSETQ. The length of the CDR3 is 15 residues. This chain's CDR3 is CASSLDLPRGNTQYF. The DNA for the CDR3 is TGCGCCAGCAGCTTGGACCTCCCCCGAGGGAATACGCAGTATTTT.

This clonotype has just a few counts. The genes are TRBV9 and TRBJ2-3, with D possibly matching TRBD2 (6 bases). The CDR3 runs to 16 residues. CDR1 and CDR2 (germline): SGDLS, YYNGEE. The germline V and J ends were trimmed by 2 bases and 6 bases, with 19 bases remaining between them. CDR3 in DNA: TGTGCCAGCAGCGTGATCGGAGGGTCGGTGCCGGATACGCAGTATTTT. It codes for CASSVIGGSVPDTQYF. The variable domain in full, completed from reference TRBV9 and TRBJ2-3, reads DSGVTQTPKHLITATGQRVTLRCSPRSGDLSVYWYQQSLDQGLQFLIQYYNGEERAKGNILERFSAQQFPDLHSELNLSSLELGDSALYFCASSVIGGSVPDTQYFGPGTRLTVL.